Shown below are 5 T cell receptor beta chains from a single sample sequenced in a study of T cell clonotyping in hematopoietic cell transplantation. Libraries were prepared by immunoSEQ multiplex PCR; TCRdb keeps only in-frame clonotypes and omits some of them. The sample carries 10,000 or so clones, roughly nine tenths recorded once. The sequencing used PBMCs, collected 180 days after allogeneic stem cell transplant. These receptors originate from a human patient who had an allogeneic stem cell transplant, so the T cells may come from the graft donor. The donor label of this sample is uncertain. Some clones in this sample may be carry-over from other donors' samples.

The rearrangement joins TRBV7-6 to TRBJ1-5; no clear D gene. Germline assignment: CDR1 SGHVS and CDR2 FNYEAQ. Trimming took 4 bases from V and 4 from J, leaving 8 bases between them. This CDR3 region has 13 residues. CDR3 protein: CASSSQENQPQHF. DNA for the CDR3: TGTGCCAGCAGCTCCCAGGAGAATCAGCCCCAGCATTTT.

J is TRBJ2-3 and V is TRBV6-5, with 9 bases fitting TRBD1. Germline CDR1 and CDR2: MNHEY and SVGAGI. The CDR3 has 14 residues. CDR3 amino acids: CVKRGQGSSDTQYF. CDR3 DNA: TGTGTTAAGAGGGGACAGGGATCTTCGGATACGCAGTATTTT.

The V and J genes are TRBV2 and TRBJ2-2; D is unclear. V lost 3 bases and J 5 bases, leaving 13 bases between the germline ends. Looked up from germline, CDR1 is SNHLY and CDR2 is FYNNEI. The CDR3 has 15 residues. This chain's CDR3 is CASSELPVWTGELFF. The CDR3 DNA follows: TGTGCCAGCAGTGAGTTGCCCGTGTGGACCGGGGAGCTGTTTTTT.

CDR3 sequence: CASSLDLRNTIYF. CDR3 nucleotide sequence: TGCGCCAGCAGCTTGGATCTAAGAAACACCATATATTTT. The chain employs TRBV5-1 and TRBJ1-3; D remains unclear. The CDR3 spans 13 residues. Trimming left V 0 bases short and J 5 bases short, with 6 bases between. The germline CDR1 and CDR2 sequences are SGHRS and YFSETQ.

This chain uses TRBV19 with TRBJ2-2; D remains ambiguous. Trimming pared 2 bases from V and 4 bases from J, leaving 11 bases between. CDR1 and CDR2 (germline): LNHDA, SQIVND (reference sequence). CDR3 length: 15 residues. The CDR3 DNA reads as TGTGCCAGTAGTATACTATCCGGGCCCACCGGGGAGCTGTTTTTT. It is translated as CASSILSGPTGELFF.